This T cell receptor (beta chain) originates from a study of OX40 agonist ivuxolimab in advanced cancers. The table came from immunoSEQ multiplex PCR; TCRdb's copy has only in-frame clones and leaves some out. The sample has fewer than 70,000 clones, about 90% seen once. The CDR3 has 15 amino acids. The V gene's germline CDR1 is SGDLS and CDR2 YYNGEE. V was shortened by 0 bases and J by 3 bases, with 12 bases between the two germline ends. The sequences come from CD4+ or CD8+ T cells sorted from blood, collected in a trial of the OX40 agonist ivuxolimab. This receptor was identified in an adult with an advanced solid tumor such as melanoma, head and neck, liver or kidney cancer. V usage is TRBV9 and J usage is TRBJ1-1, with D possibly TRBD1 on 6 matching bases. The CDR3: CASSVGGGWDTEAFF. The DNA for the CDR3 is TGTGCCAGCAGCGTAGGGGGGGGCTGGGACACTGAAGCTTTCTTT.